The T cell receptor (beta chain) under discussion was sequenced for a study of lung T cells in sarcoidosis with Löfgren's syndrome. Germline values: CDR1 LNHDA, CDR2 SQIVND (reference sequence). J was trimmed by 0 bases and V by 3 bases; bases with no gene match: 1. The CDR3 sequence is 15 residues long. Within the sample, this clonotype is large (0.1 to 1%). TCRdb itself ran the reads through MiXCR, one entry per CDR3 protein. There are 110 to 150 distinct CDR3 sequences in the sample; roughly a fifth occur only once, and about 39% lies in the top ten. The sequenced sample was CD4+ T cells from bronchoalveolar lavage. This clonotype originated in a human donor with sarcoidosis (Löfgren's syndrome or another form), or a control subject (not recorded which). V is TRBV19 and J is TRBJ2-1, with 8 bases matching TRBD1. CDR3 protein: CASSIQGASYNEQFF. The CDR3 DNA sequence: TGTGCCAGTAGTATTCAGGGGGCCTCCTACAATGAGCAGTTCTTC.